The T cell receptor (beta chain) described here comes from a study of T-cell memory formation after mild COVID-19. V gave up 1 base and J gave up 7 bases, with 17 bases separating them. This CDR3 is built from 16 residues. CDR1 and CDR2 (germline): SGHRS, YFSETQ. TCRdb re-called the 5' RACE reads with MiXCR, one entry per CDR3 protein. The sample includes about 290,000 distinct CDR3 sequences, 15% to 20% of them seen just once. The TCR sequence derives from a man between 18 and 35 years old who had mild COVID-19 (a few samples of this study predate the infection). Cell type and time point are not known. The chain combines TRBV5-1 with TRBJ1-4, with D perhaps TRBD1 (5 bases). Sequencing input: PBMCs or a T cell subset sorted from them (not recorded which). DNA of the CDR3: TGCGCCAGCAGCTTGCGGGGGGTCGGGTTTGGTGAAAAACTGTTTTTT. This sequence encodes CASSLRGVGFGEKLFF.